The rows below give T cell receptor beta chains drawn from one sample of a study of TIL therapy for anti-PD-1-resistant metastatic lung cancer. Clones were read by immunoSEQ multiplex PCR, and TCRdb kept only the in-frame ones, dropping some. This table holds tens of thousands of clones, roughly two thirds found once. Source: blood, taken at baseline. These receptors all come from a person aged 25-85 years with non-small cell lung cancer. CDR3s include the opening cysteine and the closing phenylalanine or tryptophan.

j_call v_call cdr3_aa
NA TRBV6-5 CASRGGSYEQYF
TRBJ2-6 TRBV28 CASSLPGSGANVLTF
TRBJ1-1 TRBV4-1 CASSQEIGRGAFF
TRBJ2-7 TRBV5-5 CASSFTVTDYEQYF
TRBJ1-1 TRBV29-1 CSVVSGQLSEAFF
TRBJ2-2 TRBV30 CAWSLDSANTGELFF
TRBJ1-1 TRBV7-9 CASSLEGNTEAFF
TRBJ2-5 TRBV28 CASSLSPFTTSSQETQYF
TRBJ1-6 TRBV28 CASSLLGTGGYNSPLHF
TRBJ1-6 TRBV5-5 CASSSDPTYNSPLHF
TRBJ2-2 TRBV7-7 CASSDGTSRRELFF
TRBJ2-3 TRBV5-1 CASSLAGTSGGMVTDTQYF
TRBJ2-5 TRBV5-1 CASSFGSQETQYF
TRBJ2-2 TRBV11-3 CASSLWPLAANTGELFF
TRBJ1-2 TRBV28 CASRKGDRDLYGYTF
TRBJ1-4 TRBV18 CASSPPAREKLFF
TRBJ1-6 TRBV28 CASMSSIRGNSPLHF
TRBJ1-2 TRBV19 CASSMGTASFLYGYTF
TRBJ2-5 TRBV25-1 CASSSGLAGGRETQYF
TRBJ2-5 TRBV9 CASSVGLQGQETQYF
TRBJ1-1 TRBV4-2 CASSREVVMGVNTEAFF
TRBJ2-7 TRBV5-6 CASSLRTGTPRNEQYF
TRBJ1-2 TRBV5-1 CASRQDTNYGYTF
TRBJ2-2 TRBV10-2 CASSRGNTGELFF
TRBJ1-2 TRBV15 CATSARQGSAGYTF
TRBJ1-2 TRBV6-1 CASSEIFPLGYTF
TRBJ1-1 TRBV5-1 CASSPSVAGNTEAFF
TRBJ2-7 TRBV13 CASTRDAGAEQYF
TRBJ1-1 TRBV5-1 CASSGYRGTEAFF
TRBJ2-1 TRBV19 CASTQGQGAYNEQFF
TRBJ1-2 TRBV30 CAWAGLGQGSNYGYTF
TRBJ2-7 TRBV29-1 CSVLAWGQSSYEQYF
TRBJ1-2 TRBV5-1 CASSQAARDNYGYTF
TRBJ2-3 TRBV30 CAWSVDSHLLTDTQYF
TRBJ1-3 TRBV5-1 CASSFTGSLSGNTIYF
TRBJ2-5 TRBV7-9 CASSLSQGLQETQYF
TRBJ2-3 TRBV29-1 CSVENSRTDTQYF
TRBJ2-3 TRBV6-5 CASSYSTAGGPATQYF
TRBJ2-3 TRBV30 CAWATGMDTDTQYF
TRBJ1-2 TRBV2 CAISPTYGPIYGYTF
TRBJ1-1 TRBV7-9 CASSSGTDKILNTEAFF
TRBJ2-3 TRBV6-5 CASSYSLASTDTQYF
TRBJ2-2 TRBV14 CASSQGQEGNTGELFF
TRBJ1-3 TRBV19 CASSIAGSSGNTIYF